This note documents a single T cell receptor (beta chain) sequence. This CDR3 region has 15 residues. The germline V gene encodes CDR1 MNHEY and CDR2 SMNVEV (reference sequence). Trimming shortened V by 5 bases and J by 2 bases, and 12 bases separated the two germline ends. The data were obtained in a study of response to subunit inactivated influenza vaccine. Each CDR3 protein gets one entry after TCRdb re-called the RT-PCR reads with MiXCR. The sample carries approximately 490,000 distinct CDR3 sequences, roughly 7.9% recorded once. V and J are TRBV27 and TRBJ1-4; a weak D match, TRBD1 (5 bases). This receptor was identified in a man between 50 and 69 years old who received an inactivated influenza vaccine. This material consisted of PBMCs from blood, taken roughly 24 months after vaccination. The CDR3 sequence: CASSNRGATNEKLFF. The CDR3 DNA is TGTGCCAGCAGTAATCGAGGGGCGACTAATGAAAAACTGTTTTTT.